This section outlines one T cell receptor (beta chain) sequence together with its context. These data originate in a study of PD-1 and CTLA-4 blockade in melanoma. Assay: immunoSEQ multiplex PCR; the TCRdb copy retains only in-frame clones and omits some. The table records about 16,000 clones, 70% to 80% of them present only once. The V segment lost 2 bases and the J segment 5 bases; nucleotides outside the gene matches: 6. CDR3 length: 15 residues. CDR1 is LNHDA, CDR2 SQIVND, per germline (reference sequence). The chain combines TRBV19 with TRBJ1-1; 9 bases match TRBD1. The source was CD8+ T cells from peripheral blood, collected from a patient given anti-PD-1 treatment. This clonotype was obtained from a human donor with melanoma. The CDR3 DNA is TGTGCCAGTAGTATACGCGGGACAGGGCGTACTGAAGCTTTCTTT. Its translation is CASSIRGTGRTEAFF.